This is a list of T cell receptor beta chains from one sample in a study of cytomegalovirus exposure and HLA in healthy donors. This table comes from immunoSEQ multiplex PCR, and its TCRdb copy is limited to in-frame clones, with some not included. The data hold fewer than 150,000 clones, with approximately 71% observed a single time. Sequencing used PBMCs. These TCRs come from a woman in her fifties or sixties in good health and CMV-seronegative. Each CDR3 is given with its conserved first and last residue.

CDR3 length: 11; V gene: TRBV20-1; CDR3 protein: CSAGANYGYTF
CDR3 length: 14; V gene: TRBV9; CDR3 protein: CASSVDSGNEKLFF
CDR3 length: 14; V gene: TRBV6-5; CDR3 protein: CASSKGLASGELFF
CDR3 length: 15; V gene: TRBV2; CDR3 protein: CASSEGTGGLNEQFF
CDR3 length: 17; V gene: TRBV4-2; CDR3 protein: CASSQGTGGANTGELFF
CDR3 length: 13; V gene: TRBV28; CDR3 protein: CASSRPDRGEQYF
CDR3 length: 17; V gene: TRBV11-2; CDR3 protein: CASSLDFLEGGYYGYTF
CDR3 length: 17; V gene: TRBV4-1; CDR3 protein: CASSQDRGSIRPTEAFF
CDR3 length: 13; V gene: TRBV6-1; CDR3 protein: CASSLSMNTEAFF
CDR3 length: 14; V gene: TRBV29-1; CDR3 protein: CSVEGQGPNEKLFF
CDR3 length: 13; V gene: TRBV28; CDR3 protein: CASTRIDTIEAFF
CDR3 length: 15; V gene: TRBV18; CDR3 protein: CASSPPTAMNTEAFF
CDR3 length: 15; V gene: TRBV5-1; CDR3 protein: CASSLLAGGLYEQYF
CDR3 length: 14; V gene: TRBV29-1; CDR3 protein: CSVLRGQGASSYTF
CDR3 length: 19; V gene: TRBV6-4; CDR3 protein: CASSDSCQGQRGSNQPQHF
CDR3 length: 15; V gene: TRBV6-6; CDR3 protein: CASRSGLRSNQPQHF
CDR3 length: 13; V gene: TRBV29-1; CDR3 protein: CSAIWRGSYEQYF
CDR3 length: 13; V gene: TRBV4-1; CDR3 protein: CASSQSPYNEQFF
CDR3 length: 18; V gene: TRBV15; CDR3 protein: CATSREGLAGGEGDEQFF
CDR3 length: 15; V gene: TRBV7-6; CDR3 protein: CASSPLGGAGETQYF
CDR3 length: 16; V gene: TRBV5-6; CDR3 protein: CASSVVRGAGTYEQYF
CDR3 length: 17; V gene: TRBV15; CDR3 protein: CATSRDYLTVINYGYTF